The present TCR beta chain was sequenced within a study of cytomegalovirus exposure and HLA in healthy donors. The primer mix had 60 Vbeta and 13 Jbeta primers. Assay used: immunoSEQ multiplex PCR; TCRdb lists only in-frame clones, some missing. Of 75,000 to 95,000 clones listed, under 80% are singletons. The V gene's germline CDR1 is MNHNY and CDR2 SVGAGI (reference sequence). The CDR3 has 16 amino acids. Trimming took off 0 bases at V and 0 bases at J, with 11 bases between the two ends. The sample was PBMCs. This sequence joins TRBV6-6 and TRBJ1-1, with a tentative D call TRBD1 (5 bases). This receptor was identified in a woman aged 25-40 years in good health and CMV-seronegative. The CDR3: CASSYSAGNMNTEAFF. The CDR3 DNA sequence: TGTGCCAGCAGTTACTCCGCAGGGAACATGAACACTGAAGCTTTCTTT.